The 4 T cell receptor beta chains in this list originate from one sample, sequenced in a study of blood T cell repertoires in COVID-19. Profiled with immunoSEQ multiplex PCR; TCRdb holds only in-frame clones, not every one. The table shows fewer than 400,000 clones, with around nine tenths occurring only once. The sequencing input was peripheral blood. The receptors stem from a human donor in a cohort sampled during active COVID-19.

The chain uses TRBV10-1 and TRBJ2-1; D is possibly TRBD2 (6 bases). The CDR3 contains 13 residues. Trimming stripped 1 base from V and 10 bases from J, with 11 bases between. Germline assignment: CDR1 WNHNN and CDR2 SYGVQD (reference sequence). CDR3 sequence reads: CASSELNGGEQFF. The CDR3 DNA sequence: TGCGCCAGCAGTGAGTTAAATGGGGGGGAGCAGTTCTTC.

CDR3 sequence reads: CASSIDGTGLFF. The CDR3 DNA sequence: TGTGCCAGTAGTATCGACGGGACAGGGTTGTTCTTC. This chain uses TRBV19 with TRBJ2-1; 9 bases map to TRBD1. The CDR3 consists of 12 residues. Germline loops: CDR1 LNHDA, CDR2 SQIVND (reference sequence). The J segment lost 15 bases and the V segment lost 3 bases, leaving 6 bases of the junction unmatched.

This clone was counted a single time. V gene TRBV7-7 combines with J gene TRBJ2-1; D is ambiguous. Germline V gene lookup returns CDR1 SSHAT and CDR2 FNYEAQ (reference sequence). CDR3 length: 13 amino acids. V lost 1 base to trimming and J lost 5 bases, with 6 bases between them. The CDR3 is CASSLGQNNEQFF. In nucleotides, the CDR3 is TGTGCCAGCAGCTTAGGCCAGAACAATGAGCAGTTCTTC.

The chain links TRBV11-2 to TRBJ2-7, with 10 bases matching TRBD1. CDR1 and CDR2 (germline): SGHAT, FQNNGV. V shed 3 bases and J 7 bases; nucleotides not matched to a gene: 6. The CDR3 is 14 amino acids. CDR3 sequence reads: CASSFRDRGGEQYF. CDR3 sequence (DNA): TGTGCCAGCAGCTTCCGGGACAGGGGTGGTGAGCAGTACTTC. Looking up the rest from reference TRBV11-2 and TRBJ2-7 gives the full variable domain: EAGVAQSPRYKIIEKRQSVAFWCNPISGHATLYWYQQILGQGPKLLIQFQNNGVVDDSQLPKDRFSAERLKGVDSTLKIQPAKLEDSAVYLCASSFRDRGGEQYFGPGTRLTVT.